What follows are 26 T cell receptor beta chains derived from one specimen sequenced in a study of T cells expressing NK-cell markers. With the 5' RACE reads reprocessed, TCRdb shows one record per CDR3 protein and no DNA. The sample table sets out some 410,000 distinct CDR3 sequences. The source material was blood T cells: a sorted CD56 or NKG2C T cell subset, CD4+ or CD8+ T cells, or bulk PBMC T cells (not recorded which). These receptor sequences come from a woman aged 18 to 69 in good health.

The chain joins TRBV4-2 to TRBJ1-1. Germline loops: CDR1 LGHNA, CDR2 YNFKEQ. The CDR3 loop spans 14 amino acids. CDR3 loop: CASSQDSGNTEAFF.

Here the CDR3 reads CASSLGPGYQPQHF. V is TRBV12-3 or TRBV12-4 and J is TRBJ1-5; TCRdb's D gene call, TRBD1, goes unchecked for lack of DNA. The CDR3 totals 14 residues.

This chain connects TRBV25-1 to TRBJ2-5; the TCRdb call, TRBD1, lacks DNA for checking. In germline, CDR1 is MGHDK, CDR2 SYGVNS. The CDR3 runs to 15 residues. The CDR3 sequence is CASSEPGQPPETQYF.

The gene calls are TRBV20-1 and TRBJ1-1. This CDR3 has 15 amino acids. The V gene's germline CDR1 is DFQATT and CDR2 SNEGSKA (reference sequence). The CDR3 loop is CSARPKEDVNTEAFF.

The V call is TRBV4-3, the J call TRBJ2-1; TCRdb picks TRBD1, but there is no DNA to check that call. The germline CDR1 and CDR2 sequences are LGHNA and YSLEER. This CDR3 region has 12 residues. This chain's CDR3 is CASRDGSNEQFF.

This chain uses TRBV6-1 with TRBJ2-1. The germline gives CDR1 MNHNS, CDR2 SASEGT. The CDR3 runs to 13 residues. The CDR3 sequence is CASTDRLLNEQFF.

V usage is TRBV6-1 and J usage is TRBJ1-2; as DNA is missing, the TRBD1 call by TCRdb cannot be tested. The CDR3 loop spans 15 amino acids. Germline CDR1 reads MNHNS; CDR2 reads SASEGT. CDR3 loop: CASSPLDSSNYGYTF.

J is TRBJ1-1 and V is TRBV28; TCRdb returns TRBD1, unconfirmable since there is no DNA. This CDR3 has 16 residues. In germline, CDR1 is MDHEN, CDR2 SYDVKM. This CDR3 is CASRQTGTGLGTEAFF.

The chain combines TRBV5-4 with TRBJ2-1; the D call of TRBD2 rests on TCRdb alone, since no DNA is present to check it. The CDR3 is 14 residues long. The V gene's germline CDR1 is SGHNT and CDR2 YYREEE (reference sequence). The CDR3 reads CASSSGLAPNEQFF.

CDR3 amino acids: CASSQVVGTSPYEQYF. The chain carries TRBV4-2 and TRBJ2-7; the D call of TRBD2 rests on TCRdb alone, since no DNA is present to check it. In germline, CDR1 is LGHNA, CDR2 YNFKEQ. The CDR3 covers 16 residues.

V gene TRBV5-5 combines with J gene TRBJ1-2. Per the germline V gene, CDR1 is SGHKS and CDR2 is YYEKEE (reference sequence). The CDR3 runs 15 residues. The CDR3: CASSLRGTLNYGYTF.

V is TRBV20-1 and J is TRBJ2-1; the TCRdb D gene call, TRBD1, has no DNA to confirm it. The CDR3 runs 15 residues. Per the germline V gene, CDR1 is DFQATT and CDR2 is SNEGSKA (reference sequence). The CDR3 sequence is CSARGGRESYNEQFF.

The chain is built from TRBV14 and TRBJ2-7; TCRdb returns TRBD2, unconfirmable since there is no DNA. CDR1 is SGHDN, CDR2 FVKESK, per germline. CDR3 length: 16 amino acids. The CDR3: CASSSGLAGGPGEQYF.

The chain joins TRBV7-2 to TRBJ2-2. The CDR3 length is 13 residues. Germline CDR1 reads SGHTA; CDR2 reads FQGNSA. CDR3 in amino acids: CASNRDNTGELFF.

V usage is TRBV7-2 and J usage is TRBJ2-3. The CDR3 runs to 17 residues. The germline V gene encodes CDR1 SGHTA and CDR2 FQGNSA. CDR3 sequence: CASSLVVWLAGTDTQYF.

The V gene is TRBV7-2, the J gene TRBJ2-3; TCRdb gives TRBD2 as the D gene, but with no DNA this cannot be confirmed. The CDR3 consists of 12 residues. CDR1 and CDR2 (germline): SGHTA, FQGNSA. The chain's CDR3 is CASSWPGTSASF.

V and J are TRBV5-5 and TRBJ2-1; TCRdb's D call of TRBD1 is untestable without DNA. Germline CDR1 and CDR2: SGHKS and YYEKEE (reference sequence). The CDR3 is made up of 15 amino acids. The CDR3 sequence: CASSPYRDTYNEQFF.

The chain is built from TRBV12-3 or TRBV12-4 and TRBJ2-2. The length of the CDR3 is 14 residues. CDR3 loop: CASSHLRNTGELFF.

This rearrangement joins TRBV19 to TRBJ2-1; TCRdb's assignment of TRBD2 cannot be checked, as there is no DNA. Germline CDR1 and CDR2: LNHDA and SQIVND (reference sequence). CDR3 length: 15 residues. The CDR3 protein is CASSTGLAAYNEQFF.

This chain connects TRBV20-1 to TRBJ1-2; TCRdb gives TRBD1 as the D gene, but with no DNA this cannot be confirmed. The CDR3 runs 14 residues. CDR1 is DFQATT, CDR2 SNEGSKA, per germline (reference sequence). The chain's CDR3 is CSARATAGAAGYTF.

J is TRBJ1-2 and V is TRBV18. The CDR3 is 14 amino acids. The germline CDR1 and CDR2 sequences are KGHSH and LQKENI. The CDR3 loop is CASSPPAVFYGYTF.

The chain couples TRBV3-1 to TRBJ2-3; TCRdb gives TRBD2 as the D gene, but with no DNA this cannot be confirmed. The CDR3 runs 15 residues. Per germline, CDR1 LGHDT and CDR2 YNNKEL (reference sequence). CDR3 sequence: CASSQIAGSTDTQYF.

The rearrangement links TRBV9 to TRBJ2-3. CDR1 is SGDLS, CDR2 YYNGEE, per germline. This CDR3 is 17 amino acids long. CDR3: CASSRTLAAKFTDTQYF.

The chain recombines TRBV15 with TRBJ1-1. The CDR3 runs 13 residues. The germline V gene encodes CDR1 LNHNV and CDR2 YYDKDF (reference sequence). CDR3 sequence: CATRTLTGTEAFF.

This chain uses TRBV20-1 with TRBJ2-1; the D gene TCRdb calls, TRBD2, cannot be checked with no DNA. Germline CDR1 is DFQATT and CDR2 is SNEGSKA (reference sequence). This CDR3 is 15 amino acids long. Here the CDR3 reads CSARNPAGEGKEQFF.

The rearrangement links TRBV20-1 to TRBJ2-7; TCRdb's D gene call, TRBD2, goes unchecked for lack of DNA. This CDR3 contains 15 residues. Germline V gives CDR1 DFQATT, CDR2 SNEGSKA (reference sequence). The CDR3 loop reads CSARDGLAGVREQYF.